What follows is one T cell receptor beta chain and its context. Its specificity is not known. The data stem from a study of cytomegalovirus exposure and HLA in healthy donors. Donors showed nominal health when sampled, although they likely had unrecorded immune exposures. In germline, CDR1 is ENHRY, CDR2 SYGVKD. CDR3 length equals 13 residues. V was clipped by 7 bases and J by 4 bases, with 13 bases between them. General study findings and limits: In a later analysis, HLA-C alleles had the fewest associated TCRs, DRB1 alleles the most. HLA alleles were associated with 16,951 TCR beta sequences in a later analysis at 0.05 false discovery rate.

Vbeta (60) and Jbeta (13) primers were used in the PCR. Measured with immunoSEQ multiplex PCR; TCRdb has only the in-frame clones, and not every one. Its table records about 41,000 clones. This TCR was recovered from a man under 40 in good health and CMV-seronegative. The chain recombines TRBV10-3 with TRBJ1-1; tentative D call: TRBD1 (5 bases). The sequencing input was PBMCs. The CDR3: CAIMGGVGTEAFF. The CDR3 bases are TGTGCCATCATGGGGGGAGTAGGCACTGAAGCTTTCTTT.